The source of this T cell receptor beta chain is a study of naive and memory T cell subsets. Broader study findings: In naive cells, over 95% of TCR sequences were seen only once.

After the first PCR, alpha and beta chain libraries were processed separately. Overnight CMV lysate stimulation of fresh PBMCs defined donor CMV status by CD4+ IFNgamma. The length of the CDR3 is 15 residues. Germline CDR1 SGHRS, CDR2 YFSETQ. The V gene lost 2 bases and the J gene lost 7 bases, with 16 bases spanning the gap. The beta constant-region primer was an equimolar mix of two oligonucleotides covering TRBC1 and TRBC2. Nested alpha and beta constant-region primers with the SP2 primer drove four PCR rounds on ligated cDNA. Via MiXCR, TCRdb re-called the UMI-ligation and nested PCR reads, giving one row per CDR3 protein. The sample yields around 160,000 distinct CDR3 sequences, 15% to 20% seen once. Points on this clonotype: Antigen specificity is unknown.

The V gene is TRBV5-1, the J gene TRBJ2-1; maybe TRBD2 (5 bases). The sequenced sample consisted of naive CD4+ T cells from blood. This receptor was obtained from a human donor in good health. The chain's CDR3 is CASSFRTGSANEQFF. In DNA, the CDR3 is TGCGCCAGCAGCTTCCGGACGGGGTCGGCGAATGAGCAGTTCTTC.